This entry lists 19 T cell receptor beta chains sequenced from one sample in a study of early T cells in non-severe SARS-CoV-2 infection. TCRdb used MiXCR to reprocess the 5' RACE reads, holding one entry per CDR3 protein. Found here are roughly 70,000 distinct CDR3 sequences, roughly 13% of them singletons; the top ten hold roughly 8.3%. What was sequenced was whole blood. These receptors were obtained from an adult who was a healthcare worker with PCR-confirmed SARS-CoV-2 infection or an uninfected control (not recorded which).

This chain connects TRBV5-1 to TRBJ1-1; no clear D. The length of the CDR3 is 13 residues. V was pared by 2 bases and J by 2 bases, with 7 bases between. The germline gives CDR1 SGHRS, CDR2 YFSETQ. For the CDR3, the DNA is TGCGCCAGCAGCTTCCGAATAAACACTGAAGCTTTCTTT. Its protein product is CASSFRINTEAFF.

This clonotype showed up many times. The genes are TRBV29-1 and TRBJ1-1; D remains unclear. This CDR3 region has 13 residues. Trimming removed 7 bases at V and 1 base at J, with 13 bases between. Germline V gives CDR1 SQVTM, CDR2 ANQGSEA. CDR3 sequence: CSAPEIGNTEAFF. CDR3 DNA: TGCAGCGCCCCGGAGATCGGGAACACTGAAGCTTTCTTT.

V and J are TRBV6-5 and TRBJ1-4, with 7 bases that match TRBD1. CDR1 and CDR2 from the germline V gene are MNHEY and SVGAGI. The V segment lost 8 bases and the J segment 3 bases; nucleotides outside the gene matches: 3. This CDR3 has 13 residues. For the CDR3, the DNA is TGTGCCAGCTCGGACAGGCCTAATGAAAAACTGTTTTTT. It yields the protein CASSDRPNEKLFF.

This clonotype has more than one count but fewer than ten. This chain's CDR3 is CASSPGSVDRGQSNEQFF. The CDR3 DNA reads as TGTGCCAGCAGCCCGGGAAGCGTAGACAGGGGGCAGTCCAATGAGCAGTTCTTC. This rearrangement joins TRBV5-4 to TRBJ2-1, with 10 bases that match TRBD1. Germline CDR1 and CDR2: SGHNT and YYREEE (reference sequence). The CDR3 is 18 amino acids. Unmatched junction bases numbered 16, after V lost 4 bases and J lost 6 bases.

This clonotype was counted many times. This sequence joins TRBV29-1 and TRBJ2-3, with TRBD2 as a possible D gene (5 bases). The germline V gene has CDR1 SQVTM and CDR2 ANQGSEA. V was clipped by 2 bases and J by 2 bases, with 5 bases between them. The CDR3 extends over 12 amino acids. CDR3 in DNA: TGCAGCGTTGAACGGGACACAGATACGCAGTATTTT. Residues: CSVERDTDTQYF.

V is TRBV20-1 and J is TRBJ1-1; D is ambiguous. The V gene lost 6 bases and the J gene lost 7 bases, with 24 bases spanning the gap. Per the germline V gene, CDR1 is DFQATT and CDR2 is SNEGSKA (reference sequence). The length of the CDR3 is 15 residues. CDR3 in amino acids: CSATPGERFHGEAFF. The CDR3 DNA reads TGCAGTGCCACGCCTGGGGAACGGTTCCATGGTGAAGCTTTCTTT.

The chain recombines TRBV5-4 with TRBJ2-5; 8 bases fit TRBD1. V gave up 0 bases and J gave up 5 bases; unmatched junction bases: 6. The germline V gene encodes CDR1 SGHNT and CDR2 YYREEE (reference sequence). The CDR3 consists of 15 residues. In DNA form, the CDR3 reads TGTGCCAGCAGCTTGGTGGACAGGGTAAGGGAGACCCAGTACTTC. It yields the protein CASSLVDRVRETQYF.

The chain carries TRBV19 and TRBJ2-3; D is ambiguous. This CDR3 spans 15 amino acids. CDR1 LNHDA and CDR2 SQIVND come from the germline V gene (reference sequence). V was trimmed by 1 base and J by 0 bases, leaving 8 bases between them. The CDR3 sequence is CASSIGESSTDTQYF. The DNA of the CDR3 is TGTGCCAGTAGTATAGGAGAATCTAGCACAGATACGCAGTATTTT.

This clonotype has just a few counts. The chain is built from TRBV15 and TRBJ2-7; the D gene is possibly TRBD2 (5 bases). Germline V CDR1 and CDR2: LNHNV, YYDKDF (reference sequence). V was shortened by 1 base and J by 1 base, with 11 bases between the two germline ends. The CDR3 spans 15 residues. This chain's CDR3 is CATSRVASRSYEQYF. The CDR3 DNA reads as TGTGCCACCAGCAGAGTCGCTAGCCGATCCTACGAGCAGTACTTC.

This clonotype was detected a few times. This chain connects TRBV27 to TRBJ2-2; D unresolved. V lost 5 bases to trimming and J lost 7 bases, with 8 bases between them. Germline-derived CDR1 and CDR2 are MNHEY and SMNVEV (reference sequence). This CDR3 is 12 amino acids long. CDR3 amino acids: CASSQNGGELFF. The DNA of the CDR3 is TGTGCCAGCAGTCAAAACGGCGGGGAGCTGTTTTTT.

The chain joins TRBV11-2 to TRBJ2-5; D ambiguous. V shed 1 base and J shed 4 bases, with 13 bases lying between them. Germline V lookup: CDR1 SGHAT, CDR2 FQNNGV. This CDR3 contains 15 residues. CDR3 DNA sequence: TGTGCCAGCAGCTTAGCGCCGGCGAAACGAGAGACCCAGTACTTC. This sequence encodes CASSLAPAKRETQYF.

This clonotype was seen ten or more times. V usage is TRBV7-9 and J usage is TRBJ2-7; 10 positions agree with TRBD1. CDR3 length: 14 residues. V gave up 4 bases and J gave up 3 bases; unmatched junction bases: 3. Germline V gene lookup returns CDR1 SEHNR and CDR2 FQNEAQ (reference sequence). The CDR3 reads CASSSGTGVYEQYF. CDR3 in DNA: TGTGCCAGCAGCTCCGGGACAGGGGTCTACGAGCAGTACTTC.

This clonotype was seen ten or more times. The V gene is TRBV11-2, the J gene TRBJ1-5, with a weak D call TRBD1 (5 bases). This CDR3 spans 14 amino acids. The V end lost 5 bases, the J end lost 4 bases, and 12 bases lay between the germline ends. Germline V lookup: CDR1 SGHAT, CDR2 FQNNGV. CDR3 residues: CASSRGGGNQPQHF. The CDR3 nucleotides are TGTGCCAGCAGCCGTGGGGGAGGAAATCAGCCCCAGCATTTT.

The genes are TRBV6-2 or TRBV6-3 and TRBJ1-4, with 8 bases lining up with TRBD1. Germline trimming cut 6 bases from V and 3 bases from J; bases unmatched to any gene: 6. Per germline, CDR1 MNHEY and CDR2 SVGEGT. The CDR3 runs to 15 residues. The CDR3 nucleotides read TGTGCCAGCAGCGGAGGGACAGGCTCTAATGAAAAACTGTTTTTT. This translates into CASSGGTGSNEKLFF.

The chain uses TRBV20-1 and TRBJ2-3; a weak D match, TRBD1 (5 bases). Germline assignment: CDR1 DFQATT and CDR2 SNEGSKA (reference sequence). The CDR3 length is 14 residues. The ends were cut back, 3 bases at V and 4 bases at J, with 14 bases in the middle. CDR3 sequence: CSASRDSLPDTQYF. The CDR3 bases are TGCAGTGCTAGCAGGGATTCTCTCCCAGATACGCAGTATTTT.

The gene calls are TRBV7-8 and TRBJ2-7; 10 nucleotides match TRBD1. CDR1 SGHVS and CDR2 FQNEAQ come from the germline V gene. CDR3 size: 15 residues. The V and J ends lost 2 bases and 5 bases, in that order; junction bases with no gene match: 6. CDR3 sequence (DNA): TGTGCCAGCAGCTTAAGACAGGGGGCAAGGAACGAGCAGTACTTC. Its translation: CASSLRQGARNEQYF.

V and J are TRBV4-1 and TRBJ1-6; D call uncertain. CDR1 and CDR2 (germline): MGHRA, YSYEKL. The CDR3 loop spans 14 amino acids. Trimming removed 6 bases at V and 0 bases at J, with 6 bases between. The CDR3 spells CASSPGSYNSPLHF. In DNA, the CDR3 is TGCGCCAGCAGTCCGGGCTCCTATAATTCACCCCTCCACTTT.

The CDR3 DNA is TGCGCCAGCAGCCATGACTCGACAGGGGGCGTCTACGAGCAGTACTTC. Its protein is CASSHDSTGGVYEQYF. The chain combines TRBV4-1 with TRBJ2-7; the match to TRBD1 covers 10 bases. CDR1 and CDR2 from the germline V gene are MGHRA and YSYEKL. CDR3 length equals 16 residues. J lost 3 bases, V lost 3 bases, and 8 bases had no gene match.

There are many counts of this clonotype. This rearrangement joins TRBV5-1 to TRBJ1-6; no firm D call. Germline assignment: CDR1 SGHRS and CDR2 YFSETQ. The CDR3 runs 13 residues. V lost 4 bases, J lost 6 bases, and 8 bases lay in between. CDR3 residues: CASSDHVNSPLHF. In DNA form, the CDR3 reads TGCGCCAGCAGCGACCATGTTAATTCACCCCTCCACTTT.